This T cell receptor beta chain originates from a study of tumor-infiltrating lymphocytes in oesophageal squamous cell carcinoma. This clonotype was recorded many times. TCRdb used MiXCR to reprocess the PCR reads, holding one entry per CDR3 protein. This sample has about 22,000 distinct CDR3 sequences, with roughly a third found just once. With 5 bases removed from V and 1 base from J, the gap between germline ends came to 19 bases. The CDR3 is made up of 17 amino acids. Looked up from germline, CDR1 is SGHRS and CDR2 is YFSETQ. Sequenced material: esophageal tumor tissue. This receptor was identified in a female donor with esophageal squamous cell carcinoma. This chain connects TRBV5-1 to TRBJ2-1; D tentatively reads TRBD1 or TRBD2 (5 bases each). The chain's CDR3 is CASSSDGTLGSYNEQFF. CDR3 nucleotide sequence: TGCGCCAGCAGTTCGGACGGGACGTTAGGGTCCTACAATGAGCAGTTCTTC.